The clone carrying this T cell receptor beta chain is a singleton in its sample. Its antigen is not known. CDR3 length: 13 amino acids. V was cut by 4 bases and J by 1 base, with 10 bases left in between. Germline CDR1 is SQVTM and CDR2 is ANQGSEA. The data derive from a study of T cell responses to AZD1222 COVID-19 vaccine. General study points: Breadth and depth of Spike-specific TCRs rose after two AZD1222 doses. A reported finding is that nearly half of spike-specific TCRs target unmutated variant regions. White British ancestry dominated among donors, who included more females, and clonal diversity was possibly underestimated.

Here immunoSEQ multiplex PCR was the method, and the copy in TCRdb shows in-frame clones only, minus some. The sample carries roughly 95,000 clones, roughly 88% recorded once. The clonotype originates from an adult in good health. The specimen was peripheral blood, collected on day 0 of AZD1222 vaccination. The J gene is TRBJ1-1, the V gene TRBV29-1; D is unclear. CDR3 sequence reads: CSVVATTNTEAFF. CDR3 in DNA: TGCAGCGTTGTTGCAACTACGAACACTGAAGCTTTCTTT.